The 22 T cell receptor beta chains given below trace back to one sample, sequenced in a study of human T cells and chemical hapten exposure. TCRdb re-analysed the RACE reads in MiXCR, keeping a single row per CDR3 protein. This sample carries roughly 380,000 distinct CDR3 sequences, 4.8% of them seen once, and the ten largest clones take around 2.3%. The time point: patch test 1, 2 weeks after DPC sensitization. Indicated treatment: therapeutic diphenylcyclopropenone sensitization with weekly scalp DPC. The specimen was whole blood, collected in connection with sensitization to the hapten diphenylcyclopropenone (DPC). All receptors derive from a woman in her 50s with alopecia areata. Some clones in this sample may be carry-over from other donors' samples.

The chain employs TRBV6-1 and TRBJ2-7, with TRBD2 matching over 7 bases. J lost 1 base, V lost 4 bases, and 7 bases had no gene match. This CDR3 comprises 15 residues. Per germline, CDR1 MNHNS and CDR2 SASEGT. CDR3 DNA: TGTGCCAGCAGTGCCGTGGCGGGGGAGTCCTACGAGCAGTACTTC. It yields the protein CASSAVAGESYEQYF.

This clonotype was recorded a few times. CDR3 in amino acids: CASSLGRGLNEQFF. As DNA, the CDR3 is TGCGCCAGCAGCTTGGGCAGGGGGCTTAATGAGCAGTTCTTC. This chain joins TRBV5-1 and TRBJ2-1; 8 positions match TRBD1. The length of the CDR3 is 14 residues. Trimming removed 0 bases from V and 7 bases from J; junction bases left unmatched: 3. Germline-derived CDR1 and CDR2 are SGHRS and YFSETQ.

This clonotype has only a few counts. The chain recombines TRBV18 with TRBJ1-1; tentative D call: TRBD1 (5 bases). The CDR3 extends over 15 amino acids. V lost 2 bases and J lost 1, with 11 bases in between. Looked up from germline, CDR1 is KGHSH and CDR2 is LQKENI. CDR3 sequence (DNA): TGTGCCAGCTCACCAAGGTTCAGGGAGAACACTGAAGCTTTCTTT. Translated, it gives CASSPRFRENTEAFF.

This clonotype appeared many times. V is TRBV21-1 and J is TRBJ2-1; TRBD1 is the table's D call and was not checked against the DNA. TRBV21-1 is a documented pseudogene. The CDR3 extends over 17 amino acids. CDR3 protein: CASSKKLSGQGYNEQFF. CDR3 nucleotides: TGTGCCAGCAGCAAAAAACTTTCGGGACAGGGATATAATGAGCAGTTCTTC.

This clonotype was found many times. This chain uses TRBV9 with TRBJ2-1; 8 nucleotides agree with TRBD2. This CDR3 has 15 residues. Germline trimming cut 4 bases from V and 7 bases from J; bases unmatched to any gene: 10. CDR1 and CDR2 (germline): SGDLS, YYNGEE. As DNA, the CDR3 is TGTGCCAGCAGCCCGTGGGTAGCGGGAAGTAATGAGCAGTTCTTC. This encodes CASSPWVAGSNEQFF.

The rearrangement uses TRBV28 and TRBJ2-7; unclear D gene. Per germline, CDR1 MDHEN and CDR2 SYDVKM. Trimming shortened V by 3 bases and J by 3 bases, and 6 bases separated the two germline ends. This CDR3 has 12 residues. CDR3 coding DNA: TGTGCCAGCAGTTTGAAGATCTACGAGCAGTACTTC. Translated, it gives CASSLKIYEQYF.

This clonotype was found many times. This chain links TRBV27 with TRBJ2-2, with 12 bases fitting TRBD2. This CDR3 is built from 16 residues. V shed 7 bases, J shed 7 bases, and the junction held 10 bases outside the gene matches. CDR1 MNHEY and CDR2 SMNVEV come from the germline V gene (reference sequence). The CDR3 spells CASISLLAGGGGELFF. The CDR3 DNA is TGTGCCAGCATCTCCCTCCTAGCGGGAGGGGGCGGGGAGCTGTTTTTT.

The sample holds many counts of this clonotype. The chain uses TRBV2 and TRBJ1-1, with TRBD1 as a possible D gene (6 bases). The CDR3 runs 14 residues. CDR1 is SNHLY and CDR2 is FYNNEI in the germline V gene. V was cut by 3 bases and J by 4 bases, with 12 bases left in between. DNA of the CDR3: TGTGCCAGCAGTGACCCCACAGGGCGCACTGAAGCTTTCTTT. Translated, it gives CASSDPTGRTEAFF.

This clonotype was seen ten or more times. The V gene is TRBV18, the J gene TRBJ2-7; 8 nucleotides align to TRBD2. This CDR3 spans 16 amino acids. CDR1 is KGHSH and CDR2 is LQKENI in the germline V gene. The ends lost 3 bases at V and 1 base at J; junction bases unmatched: 8. DNA for the CDR3: TGTGCCAGCTCACCCCGGAGCGGGGGAACTTCCTACGAGCAGTACTTC. Residues: CASSPRSGGTSYEQYF.

This clonotype has ten or more counts. The J gene is TRBJ2-1, the V gene TRBV7-9; D perhaps matches TRBD1 (6 bases). Per germline, CDR1 SEHNR and CDR2 FQNEAQ (reference sequence). The V end was cut by 0 bases, the J end by 9 bases, with 18 bases between. This CDR3 spans 16 amino acids. In nucleotides, the CDR3 is TGTGCCAGCAGCTTAGCGGGGGCAGGGCTTCTGGTTGAGCAGTTCTTC. It codes for CASSLAGAGLLVEQFF.

This clonotype was counted many times. The rearrangement joins TRBV7-6 to TRBJ1-1; D is unclear. Trimming left V 0 bases short and J 1 base short, with 6 bases between. CDR1 is SGHVS and CDR2 is FNYEAQ in the germline V gene. This CDR3 region has 14 residues. CDR3 region: CASSLAGKNTEAFF. As DNA, the CDR3 is TGTGCCAGCAGCTTAGCGGGGAAGAACACTGAAGCTTTCTTT.

This clonotype has more than one count but fewer than ten. The genes are TRBV14 and TRBJ2-1; TRBD2 matches at 7 bases. The CDR3 runs 17 residues. Germline CDR1 SGHDN, CDR2 FVKESK. Germline trimming cut 5 bases from V and 3 bases from J; bases unmatched to any gene: 13. This CDR3 reads CASSEAISRDYYNEQFF. The CDR3 DNA follows: TGTGCCAGCAGCGAAGCCATCTCCCGGGACTACTACAATGAGCAGTTCTTC.

This clonotype was counted at least ten times. This chain connects TRBV7-2 to TRBJ2-1, with a weak D call TRBD2 (6 bases). This CDR3 region has 13 residues. Germline V gives CDR1 SGHTA, CDR2 FQGNSA. Trimming removed 3 bases from V and 13 bases from J, with 16 bases in between. This CDR3 is CASSLAFSGLQFF. The DNA of the CDR3 is TGTGCCAGCAGCTTGGCGTTTTCGGGACTCCAGTTCTTC.

This clonotype came up a few times. The chain carries TRBV20-1 and TRBJ2-7; TRBD1 aligns across 7 bases. Trimming removed 3 bases from V and 2 bases from J; junction bases left unmatched: 4. CDR3 size: 13 residues. Germline lookup yields CDR1 DFQATT and CDR2 SNEGSKA (reference sequence). CDR3 loop: CSASQGVAYEQYF. For the CDR3, the DNA is TGCAGTGCTAGCCAGGGGGTTGCCTACGAGCAGTACTTC.

In this sample, this clonotype turned up many times. V and J are TRBV28 and TRBJ2-5, with unresolved D. V was clipped by 6 bases and J by 5 bases, with 10 bases between them. The CDR3 sequence is 12 residues long. Looked up from germline, CDR1 is MDHEN and CDR2 is SYDVKM. CDR3 residues: CASSRPGETQYF. CDR3 sequence (DNA): TGTGCCAGCAGCCGCCCCGGGGAGACCCAGTACTTC.

This clonotype was counted many times. This chain uses TRBV12-3 or TRBV12-4 with TRBJ1-5; D ambiguous. The CDR3 runs 19 residues. Trimming pared 2 bases from V and 2 bases from J, leaving 22 bases between. CDR3 sequence (DNA): TGTGCCAGCAGTTTAAGGATGATACCAACTTCTATCGGCAATCAGCCCCAGCATTTT. Translation gives CASSLRMIPTSIGNQPQHF.

This clonotype has a handful of counts. This sequence joins TRBV27 and TRBJ2-7; 7 bases align to TRBD2. Germline values: CDR1 MNHEY, CDR2 SMNVEV (reference sequence). J lost 2 bases, V lost 8 bases, and 12 bases had no gene match. The length of the CDR3 is 15 residues. This CDR3 reads CASPEETGGTYEQYF. The CDR3 nucleotides read TGTGCCAGCCCGGAGGAGACGGGAGGTACCTACGAGCAGTACTTC.

This clonotype occurred many times. Written as DNA, the CDR3 is TGCGCCAGCAGAGGTACGGGACACCAGAACACTGAAGCTTTCTTT. This sequence encodes CASRGTGHQNTEAFF. This chain connects TRBV5-1 to TRBJ1-1; perhaps TRBD1 as D (6 bases). From germline, CDR1 is SGHRS and CDR2 YFSETQ. V lost 5 bases and J 1 base, leaving 15 bases between the germline ends. This CDR3 contains 15 residues.

The table lists this clonotype with many counts. The rearrangement uses TRBV28 and TRBJ2-7; a possible D gene is TRBD1 (6 bases). This CDR3 contains 12 residues. The V gene's germline CDR1 is MDHEN and CDR2 SYDVKM. The germline V and J ends were trimmed by 10 bases and 1 base, with 11 bases remaining between them. For the CDR3, the DNA is TGTGCCACCCACAGGGTATCCTACGAGCAGTACTTC. This codes for CATHRVSYEQYF.

This clonotype has at least ten counts. The J gene is TRBJ2-6, the V gene TRBV6-5; D call uncertain. Trimming stripped 3 bases from V and 2 bases from J, with 2 bases between. The CDR3 consists of 13 residues. The germline CDR1 and CDR2 sequences are MNHEY and SVGAGI. CDR3 coding DNA: TGTGCCAGCAGTTATACTGGGGCCAACGTCCTGACTTTC. Translating it yields CASSYTGANVLTF.

V is TRBV20-1 and J is TRBJ2-3; D gene ambiguous. Germline loops: CDR1 DFQATT, CDR2 SNEGSKA (reference sequence). The length of the CDR3 is 14 residues. V was pared by 2 bases and J by 0 bases, with 9 bases between. CDR3 DNA: TGCAGTGCTAGAAAAGCAGGTAGCACAGATACGCAGTATTTT. It codes for CSARKAGSTDTQYF.

This clonotype was seen many times. The chain carries TRBV29-1 and TRBJ2-2, with 8 bases aligning to TRBD1. The CDR3 totals 15 residues. Germline lookup yields CDR1 SQVTM and CDR2 ANQGSEA. V gave up 4 bases and J gave up 3 bases; unmatched junction bases: 7. CDR3 DNA sequence: TGCAGCGTTGGTCTGGCAGGGGGCCACACCGGGGAGCTGTTTTTT. This gives the protein CSVGLAGGHTGELFF.